Listed below are T cell receptor beta chains from one sample, sequenced in a study of blood T cell repertoires in COVID-19. This table comes from immunoSEQ multiplex PCR, and its TCRdb copy is limited to in-frame clones, with some not included. The table has more than 200,000 clones, 75% to 90% seen once. The sample taken for sequencing was peripheral blood. The source of these receptors is a man in his thirties or forties with active or convalescent COVID-19. Each CDR3 is given with its conserved first and last residue. The order of the fields is V gene, clone size, D gene, J gene, CDR3 DNA, CDR3 protein. D genes are given only for firm matches. Expanded clones are given a class, and other clones once, few, many or no size at all.

TRBV7-2	.	.	TRBJ1-6	TGTGCCAGCAGCGGCGGGGTTGGGACCGGAGGAAATTCACCCCTCCACTTT	CASSGGVGTGGNSPLHF
TRBV16	.	.	TRBJ1-4	TGTGCCAGCAGCCATCGAGGAGCAAAAACTAATGAAAAACTGTTTTTT	CASSHRGAKTNEKLFF
TRBV4-2	.	.	TRBJ1-2	TGTGCCAGCAGCCAGGGCTTCCAGGGAAACTATGGCTACACCTTC	CASSQGFQGNYGYTF
TRBV12-3/TRBV12-4	.	.	TRBJ2-7	TGTGCCAGCAGTCATAAGACTCCCGACGAGCAGTACTTC	CASSHKTPDEQYF
TRBV5-1	.	.	TRBJ2-1	TGCGCCAGCAGCCGGGACTTCGGGACCCCCCTACGGGGCAATGAGCAGTTCTTC	CASSRDFGTPLRGNEQFF
TRBV29-1	.	TRBD1	TRBJ1-2	TGCAGCGTTGAAGATGACAGGGGGCCGCGGGGCTACACCTTC	CSVEDDRGPRGYTF
TRBV9	once	.	TRBJ2-3	TGTGCCAGCAATAGGGGGTTTGACACAGATACGCAGTATTTT	CASNRGFDTDTQYF
TRBV4-1	.	TRBD1	TRBJ2-5	TGCGCCAGCAGCCCATTCGGGACAGGGGGTAACCCCAAGACCCAGTACTTC	CASSPFGTGGNPKTQYF
TRBV12-3/TRBV12-4	.	.	TRBJ1-2	TGTGCCAGCAGTCGCGGGGGGAACTATGGCTACACCTTC	CASSRGGNYGYTF
TRBV5-1	.	.	TRBJ2-1	TGCGCCAGCAGCCCGACAAGCTCCTACAATGAGCAGTTCTTC	CASSPTSSYNEQFF
TRBV3-1/TRBV3-2	.	TRBD1	TRBJ1-1	TGTGCCAGCAGCCAGTTGTGGGGACAGGGGGCTATTGGCACTGAAGCTTTCTTT	CASSQLWGQGAIGTEAFF
TRBV6-6	.	.	TRBJ1-2	TGTGCCGCCCTAGGGGAAGTTGACAACTATGGCTACACCTTC	CAALGEVDNYGYTF
TRBV12-3/TRBV12-4	once	.	TRBJ2-5	TGTGCCAGCAGTGCAGGGGTGGGAGAGACCCAGTACTTC	CASSAGVGETQYF
TRBV9	.	TRBD2	TRBJ2-1	TGTGCCAGCAGCGTTAGCGGGGTAAGCTACAATGAGCAGTTCTTC	CASSVSGVSYNEQFF
TRBV7-9	few	.	TRBJ2-2	TGTGCCAGCAGCTTAGAGCTCTCCGGCGGGGAGCTGTTTTTT	CASSLELSGGELFF
TRBV6-1	.	TRBD2	TRBJ2-3	TGTGCCAGCAGTGAGGGAACTAGCGGGGGGGCCGTAGATACGCAGTATTTT	CASSEGTSGGAVDTQYF
TRBV6-5	.	TRBD1	TRBJ1-1	TGTGCCAGCAGTTACTCGGACAGGCCGCCCACTGAAGCTTTCTTT	CASSYSDRPPTEAFF
TRBV7-6	.	.	TRBJ1-6	TGTGCCAGCAGCAAAGGGACTCTTAATTCACCCCTCCACTTT	CASSKGTLNSPLHF
TRBV4-1	.	.	TRBJ1-5	TGCGCCAGCAGCCAGGTACAGGGCCTTCGGCAGCCCCAGCATTTT	CASSQVQGLRQPQHF
TRBV7-2	.	TRBD2	TRBJ2-2	TGTGCCAGCAGCTTAAGTCGTAGCACTAGCGGGGCCCTGGGGTTTTTT	CASSLSRSTSGALGFF
TRBV14	.	.	TRBJ2-1	TGTGCCAGCAGCCAAGGGGGGGGCAGTGCATACAATGAGCAGTTCTTC	CASSQGGGSAYNEQFF
TRBV11-2	.	.	TRBJ2-7	TGTGCCAGCAGCTTAGCGGGGGGCCTCCACGAGCAGTACTTC	CASSLAGGLHEQYF
TRBV27	.	.	TRBJ1-2	TGTGCCAGCAGTTTAGGTCCGGGGTCTTATGGCTACACCTTC	CASSLGPGSYGYTF
TRBV30	.	TRBD1	TRBJ1-6	TGTGCCTGGAGTGTAACGACAGGGGGTAATTCACCCCTCCACTTT	CAWSVTTGGNSPLHF
TRBV6-5	.	TRBD1	TRBJ2-1	TGTGCCAGCAGAATGGGACAGGGTTCGCACAATGAGCAGTTCTTC	CASRMGQGSHNEQFF
TRBV21-1	.	.	TRBJ1-5	TGTGCCACCGAGAACCGGGGAGACAATAGCAATCAGCCCCAGCATTTT	CATENRGDNSNQPQHF
TRBV14	once	TRBD1	TRBJ2-7	TGTGCCAGCAGCCAAGACCCCGGGACAGTGACCTACGAGCAGTACTTC	CASSQDPGTVTYEQYF
TRBV5-4	.	.	TRBJ2-2	TGTGCCAGCAGCTTTACTAGAGCGAACACCGGGGAGCTGTTTTTT	CASSFTRANTGELFF
TRBV10-1	.	.	TRBJ1-1	TGCGCCAGCAGTAAGGACAGCCTCGACACTGAAGCTTTCTTT	CASSKDSLDTEAFF